This T cell receptor beta chain was recorded in a study of identical twins. TCRdb re-analysed the 5' RACE reads in MiXCR, keeping a single row per CDR3 protein. The sample records some 760,000 distinct CDR3 sequences, 15% to 20% being singletons. The CDR3 has 15 residues. V was pared by 3 bases and J by 4 bases, with 15 bases between. Germline V gives CDR1 LGHDT, CDR2 YNNKEL (reference sequence). This sample was also put to use in a study of T cells expressing NK-cell markers.

The rearrangement uses TRBV3-1 and TRBJ1-2, with D possibly being TRBD1 (5 bases). Sequenced material: PBMCs. The source of this sequence is a woman younger than 35 in good health. The CDR3 nucleotides are TGTGCCAGCAGCCACCTCAGGGAGGGGTCCTATGGCTACACCTTC. This codes for CASSHLREGSYGYTF.